These T cell receptor beta chains were read from a single sample in a study of blood T cell repertoires in COVID-19. Some clones are missing from TCRdb's copy, which holds only in-frame ones; the method was immunoSEQ multiplex PCR. The sample records over 90,000 clones, just under 95% being singletons. What was sequenced was peripheral blood. The source of these receptors is a woman aged 50 to 60 with COVID-19, enrolled during active disease. Both conserved end residues are part of each CDR3. Fields, in order: clone size, V gene, J gene, D gene, CDR3 DNA, CDR3 protein. A D gene is named only where the DNA matches it firmly. Expanded clones get a size class; other rows say once, few or many, or leave the size out.

size: -; V: TRBV18; J: TRBJ2-3; D: -; DNA: TGTGCCAGCTCACCACGCGGGGCGACTAGCACAGATACGCAGTATTTT; CDR3: CASSPRGATSTDTQYF
size: -; V: TRBV19; J: TRBJ1-5; D: TRBD1; DNA: TGTGCCAGTAGCACCCCACCGGGGACAGGGGTAGGACAGCCCCAGCATTTT; CDR3: CASSTPPGTGVGQPQHF
size: -; V: TRBV19; J: TRBJ1-2; D: -; DNA: TGTGCCAGTAGTATTGTTGGGCTTCTTAACTATGGCTACACCTTC; CDR3: CASSIVGLLNYGYTF
size: once; V: TRBV30; J: TRBJ1-2; D: -; DNA: TGTGCCTGGAGTCCACAGGGCCACTATGGCTACACCTTC; CDR3: CAWSPQGHYGYTF
size: -; V: TRBV7-8; J: TRBJ2-6; D: TRBD1; DNA: TGTGCCAGCAGCTTAGCCCGGACAGGGATGGCTGGGGCCAACGTCCTGACTTTC; CDR3: CASSLARTGMAGANVLTF
size: -; V: TRBV23-1; J: TRBJ2-7; D: -; DNA: TGCGCCAGCAGTCAATCACCAGCGAGCTACGAGCAGTACTTC; CDR3: CASSQSPASYEQYF
size: -; V: TRBV18; J: TRBJ2-7; D: -; DNA: TGTGCCAGCTCCCCCTTAGGGGGACAACCTTACGAGCAGTACTTC; CDR3: CASSPLGGQPYEQYF
size: -; V: TRBV19; J: TRBJ2-2; D: -; DNA: TGTGCCAGTAGCGGGATCGCCACCGGGGAGCTGTTTTTT; CDR3: CASSGIATGELFF
size: -; V: TRBV18; J: TRBJ1-1; D: -; DNA: TGTGCCAGCTCACCAAGGGGATTCGTAGCTTTCTTT; CDR3: CASSPRGFVAFF
size: -; V: TRBV27; J: TRBJ2-1; D: TRBD1; DNA: TGTGCCAGCAGTCCGATCTCCCCAGGGGGTTTGGGGAATGAGCAGTTCTTC; CDR3: CASSPISPGGLGNEQFF
size: -; V: TRBV6-5; J: TRBJ1-1; D: TRBD1; DNA: TGTGCCAGCAAGACAGGGGGACGCACTGAAGCTTTCTTT; CDR3: CASKTGGRTEAFF
size: -; V: TRBV6-4; J: TRBJ1-2; D: TRBD1; DNA: TGTGCCAGCCTTGACAGGGGCCATTACTATGGCTACACCTTC; CDR3: CASLDRGHYYGYTF
size: -; V: TRBV5-1; J: TRBJ2-1; D: -; DNA: TGCGCCAGCAGCGTACAGGGAAGCTCCTACAATGAGCAGTTCTTC; CDR3: CASSVQGSSYNEQFF
size: -; V: TRBV24-1; J: TRBJ2-1; D: -; DNA: TGTGCCACCAGTGTCCCGCCGGGAGATGAGCAGTTCTTC; CDR3: CATSVPPGDEQFF
size: -; V: TRBV2; J: TRBJ1-2; D: -; DNA: TGTGCCAGCAGTGGGCCGATGAACTATGGCTACACCTTC; CDR3: CASSGPMNYGYTF
size: -; V: TRBV9; J: TRBJ1-2; D: -; DNA: TGTGCCAGCAGCGTGACAGATACTTCTAACTATGGCTACACCTTC; CDR3: CASSVTDTSNYGYTF
size: -; V: TRBV9; J: TRBJ2-5; D: -; DNA: TGTGCCAGCAGCGTAACCTCTTACGGGGAGACCCAGTACTTC; CDR3: CASSVTSYGETQYF
size: -; V: TRBV28; J: TRBJ1-6; D: -; DNA: TGTGCCAGCCTCCCCTACGGGGGGGCTCTACTACGAAATTCACCCCTCCACTTT; CDR3: CASLPYGGALLRNSPLHF
size: -; V: TRBV24-1; J: TRBJ2-2; D: TRBD1; DNA: TGTGCCACCAGTGATCCCGGGACAGGGGACACCGGGGAGCTGTTTTTT; CDR3: CATSDPGTGDTGELFF
size: -; V: TRBV11-1; J: TRBJ2-7; D: TRBD2; DNA: TGTGCCAGCAGCTTAGGCCTAGCGGGGATACACTACGAGCAGTACTTC; CDR3: CASSLGLAGIHYEQYF
size: -; V: TRBV11-3; J: TRBJ2-7; D: -; DNA: TGTGCCAGCAGCTTAGTACAGGGCAGCTACGAGCAGTACTTC; CDR3: CASSLVQGSYEQYF
size: -; V: TRBV9; J: TRBJ1-2; D: -; DNA: TGTGCCAGCAGCTTCAGTCCTTTTGATGGCTACACCTTC; CDR3: CASSFSPFDGYTF
size: -; V: TRBV28; J: TRBJ1-1; D: TRBD1; DNA: TGTGCCAGCAGTCTCAGGACAGGGCTCGGGAACACTGAAGCTTTCTTT; CDR3: CASSLRTGLGNTEAFF
size: -; V: TRBV7-2; J: TRBJ1-3; D: TRBD1; DNA: TGTGCCAGCAGCTTAAACTTGGTGGTACCGACAGGGGTCGGAAACACCATATATTTT; CDR3: CASSLNLVVPTGVGNTIYF
size: -; V: TRBV7-9; J: TRBJ2-5; D: -; DNA: TGTGCCAGCAGCTTAGAGCTCCAAGAGACCCAGTACTTC; CDR3: CASSLELQETQYF
size: -; V: TRBV27; J: TRBJ1-4; D: TRBD1; DNA: TGTGCCAGCAGTTTACAGGGGGCGCCGGGAGAAAAACTGTTTTTT; CDR3: CASSLQGAPGEKLFF
size: -; V: TRBV19; J: TRBJ1-3; D: -; DNA: TGTGCCAGTAGTCCTCTACGGGGGGGCGCACCGGGAAACACCATATATTTT; CDR3: CASSPLRGGAPGNTIYF
size: -; V: TRBV19; J: TRBJ2-1; D: TRBD2; DNA: TGTGCCAGTAGTGCCTTCGGGGGGGGCGATGAGCAGTTCTTC; CDR3: CASSAFGGGDEQFF
size: -; V: TRBV19; J: TRBJ1-2; D: TRBD1; DNA: TGTGCCAGCTACTCCGGGACAGGGCCTACTAACTATGGCTACACCTTC; CDR3: CASYSGTGPTNYGYTF
size: -; V: TRBV7-3; J: TRBJ1-1; D: -; DNA: TGTGCCCGGTCGTCCATGAACACTGAAGCTTTCTTT; CDR3: CARSSMNTEAFF
size: -; V: TRBV19; J: TRBJ1-2; D: TRBD1; DNA: TGTGCCAGTACCCCGACAGGGAAAGCTATCTATGGCTACACCTTC; CDR3: CASTPTGKAIYGYTF
size: -; V: TRBV6-5; J: TRBJ2-1; D: -; DNA: TGTGCCAGCAGGACGGGTGATACCTACGATGAGCAGTTCTTC; CDR3: CASRTGDTYDEQFF
size: -; V: TRBV7-2; J: TRBJ2-1; D: -; DNA: TGTGCCAGCAGCTTAAGAACAGCACCCTACAATGAGCAGTTCTTC; CDR3: CASSLRTAPYNEQFF
size: -; V: TRBV10-2; J: TRBJ1-5; D: -; DNA: TGCGCCAGCAGTGAGTCGAGAACGACAGTGGATCAGCCCCAGCATTTT; CDR3: CASSESRTTVDQPQHF
size: -; V: TRBV6-5; J: TRBJ2-3; D: -; DNA: TGTGCCAGCAGTCTCGAACAGGGCACCCATACGCAGTATTTT; CDR3: CASSLEQGTHTQYF
size: -; V: TRBV10-3; J: TRBJ2-2; D: TRBD1; DNA: TGTGCCATCAGACGAACCGGGACAGGGGCCCCTCGAGGGACCGGGGAGCTGTTTTTT; CDR3: CAIRRTGTGAPRGTGELFF
size: -; V: TRBV7-9; J: TRBJ1-2; D: TRBD1; DNA: TGTGCCAGCAGACCGACAGGGGGCGGCTATGGCTACACCTTC; CDR3: CASRPTGGGYGYTF
size: -; V: TRBV19; J: TRBJ1-6; D: -; DNA: TGTGCCAGTAGTATCGGGACTCTAAATTCACCCCTCCACTTT; CDR3: CASSIGTLNSPLHF
size: -; V: TRBV6-5; J: TRBJ1-1; D: -; DNA: TGTGCCAGCAGGGGGCTGGGCACTGAAGCTTTCTTT; CDR3: CASRGLGTEAFF
size: -; V: TRBV27; J: TRBJ1-1; D: -; DNA: TGTGCCAGCAGTTTCGGGGGTCGCACTGAAGCTTTCTTT; CDR3: CASSFGGRTEAFF
size: -; V: TRBV6-5; J: TRBJ2-5; D: -; DNA: TGTGCCAGCAGCCGGGATTTCCAAGAGACCCAGTACTTC; CDR3: CASSRDFQETQYF
size: -; V: TRBV28; J: TRBJ1-5; D: -; DNA: TGTGCCAGCAGTTCTAAGAGGGTCGGACAGCCCCAGCATTTT; CDR3: CASSSKRVGQPQHF
size: -; V: TRBV5-6; J: TRBJ2-3; D: TRBD1; DNA: TGTGCCAGCAGCGCCGGGACAGGGGGATCAGATACGCAGTATTTT; CDR3: CASSAGTGGSDTQYF
size: -; V: TRBV28; J: TRBJ2-7; D: -; DNA: TGTGCCAGCAGTTTTGACAACTCCTACGAGCAGTACTTC; CDR3: CASSFDNSYEQYF
size: -; V: TRBV5-1; J: TRBJ2-2; D: TRBD2; DNA: TGCGCCACCTCGACTAGCGGGGGGACCAACACCGGGGAGCTGTTTTTT; CDR3: CATSTSGGTNTGELFF
size: -; V: TRBV30; J: TRBJ2-1; D: -; DNA: TGTGCCTGGACCTATACCCTTGGACAGAGGAATTACAATGAGCAGTTCTTC; CDR3: CAWTYTLGQRNYNEQFF
size: -; V: TRBV7-2; J: TRBJ1-3; D: TRBD1; DNA: TGTGCCAGCAGCGTACAGGGGGCGAATGTCCGGATGCGGAACACCATATATTTT; CDR3: CASSVQGANVRMRNTIYF
size: -; V: TRBV7-2; J: TRBJ2-3; D: -; DNA: TGTGCCAGCAGCTTCTTCGGAGATACGCAGTATTTT; CDR3: CASSFFGDTQYF
size: once; V: TRBV19; J: TRBJ1-2; D: -; DNA: TGTGCCAGTAGTGTCACAGTACAAGATAACTATGGCTACACCTTC; CDR3: CASSVTVQDNYGYTF
size: -; V: TRBV19; J: TRBJ1-3; D: TRBD1; DNA: TGTGCCAGTAGTATCGGGACAGCTGGAAACACCATATATTTT; CDR3: CASSIGTAGNTIYF
size: -; V: TRBV7-3; J: TRBJ1-4; D: -; DNA: TGTGCCAGCAGATCCTACTCAACTAATGAAAAACTGTTTTTT; CDR3: CASRSYSTNEKLFF
size: -; V: TRBV10-2; J: TRBJ1-1; D: -; DNA: TGCGCCAGCGTCACCGGCGGGGGCGCTGAAGCTTTCTTT; CDR3: CASVTGGGAEAFF